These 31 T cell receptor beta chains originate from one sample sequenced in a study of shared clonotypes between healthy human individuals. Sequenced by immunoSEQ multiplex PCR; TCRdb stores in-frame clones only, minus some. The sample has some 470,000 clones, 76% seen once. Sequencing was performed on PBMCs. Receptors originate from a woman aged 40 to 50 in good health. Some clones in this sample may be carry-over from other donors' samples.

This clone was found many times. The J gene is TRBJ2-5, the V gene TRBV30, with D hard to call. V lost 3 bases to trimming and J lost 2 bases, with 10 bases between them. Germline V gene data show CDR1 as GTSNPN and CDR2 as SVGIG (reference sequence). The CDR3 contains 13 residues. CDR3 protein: CAWRTPGQETQYF. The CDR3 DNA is TGTGCCTGGAGGACCCCTGGTCAAGAGACCCAGTACTTC.

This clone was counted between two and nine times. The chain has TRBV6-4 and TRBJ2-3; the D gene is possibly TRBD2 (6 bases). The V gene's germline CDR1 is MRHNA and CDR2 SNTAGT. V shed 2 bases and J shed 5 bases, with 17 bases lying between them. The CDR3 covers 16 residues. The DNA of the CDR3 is TGTGCCAGCAGTGACATCCTCCTCGGGAGCCTAGATACGCAGTATTTT. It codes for CASSDILLGSLDTQYF.

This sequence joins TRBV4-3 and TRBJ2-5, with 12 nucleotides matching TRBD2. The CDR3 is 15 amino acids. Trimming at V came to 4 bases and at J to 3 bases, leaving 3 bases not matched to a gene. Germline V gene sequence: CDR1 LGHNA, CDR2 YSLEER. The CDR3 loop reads CASSPGLAGEETQYF. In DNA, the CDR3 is TGCGCCAGCAGCCCGGGACTAGCGGGTGAAGAGACCCAGTACTTC.

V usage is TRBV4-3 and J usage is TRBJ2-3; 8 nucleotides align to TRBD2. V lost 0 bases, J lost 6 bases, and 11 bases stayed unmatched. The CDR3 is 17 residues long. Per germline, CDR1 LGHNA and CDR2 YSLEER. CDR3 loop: CASSQESWSGRSDTQYF. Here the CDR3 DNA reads TGCGCCAGCAGCCAAGAAAGTTGGAGCGGGAGATCCGATACGCAGTATTTT.

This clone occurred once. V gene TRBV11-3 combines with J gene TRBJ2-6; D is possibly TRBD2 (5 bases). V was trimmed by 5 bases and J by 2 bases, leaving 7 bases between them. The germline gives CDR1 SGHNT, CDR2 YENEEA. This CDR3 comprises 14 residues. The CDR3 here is CASSTGTGANVLTF. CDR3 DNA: TGTGCCAGCAGCACGGGAACTGGGGCCAACGTCCTGACTTTC.

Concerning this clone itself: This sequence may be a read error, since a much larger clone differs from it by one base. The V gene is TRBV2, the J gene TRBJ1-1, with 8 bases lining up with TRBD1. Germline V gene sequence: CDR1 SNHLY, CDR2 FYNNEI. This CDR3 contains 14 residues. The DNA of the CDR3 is TGTACCAGCAGGACTGGACAGGGGAACACTGAAGCTTTCTTT. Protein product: CTSRTGQGNTEAFF.

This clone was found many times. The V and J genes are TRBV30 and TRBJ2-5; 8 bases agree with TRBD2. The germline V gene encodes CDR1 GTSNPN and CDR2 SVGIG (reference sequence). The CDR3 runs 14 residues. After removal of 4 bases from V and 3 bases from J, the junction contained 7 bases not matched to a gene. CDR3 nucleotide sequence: TGTGCCTGGACTCGACTAGCGAACAAAGAGACCCAGTACTTC. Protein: CAWTRLANKETQYF.

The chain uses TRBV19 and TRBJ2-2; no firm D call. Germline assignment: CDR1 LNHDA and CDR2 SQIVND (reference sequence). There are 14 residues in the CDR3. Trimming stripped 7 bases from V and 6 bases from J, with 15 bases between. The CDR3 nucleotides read TGTGCCAGTATCGAGCCAAATACGGCCGGGGAGCTGTTTTTT. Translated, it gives CASIEPNTAGELFF.

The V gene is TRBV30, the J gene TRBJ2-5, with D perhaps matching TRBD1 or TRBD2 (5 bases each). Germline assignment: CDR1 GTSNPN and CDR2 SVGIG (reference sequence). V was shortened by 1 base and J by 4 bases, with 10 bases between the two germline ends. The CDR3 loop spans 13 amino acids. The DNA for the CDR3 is TGTGCCTGGAGTGGGGGGACCCCAGAGACCCAGTACTTC. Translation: CAWSGGTPETQYF.

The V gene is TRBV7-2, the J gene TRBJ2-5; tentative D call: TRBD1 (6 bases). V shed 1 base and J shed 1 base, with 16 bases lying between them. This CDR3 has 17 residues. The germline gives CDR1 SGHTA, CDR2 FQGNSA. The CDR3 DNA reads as TGTGCCAGCAGCTTAGGGGTTGGACAGACCATCCAAGAGACCCAGTACTTC. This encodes CASSLGVGQTIQETQYF.

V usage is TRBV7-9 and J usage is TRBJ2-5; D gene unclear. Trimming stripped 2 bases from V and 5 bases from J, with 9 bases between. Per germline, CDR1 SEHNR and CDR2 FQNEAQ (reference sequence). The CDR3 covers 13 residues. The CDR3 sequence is CASSLSRDETQYF. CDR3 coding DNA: TGTGCCAGCAGCTTAAGCAGAGACGAGACCCAGTACTTC.

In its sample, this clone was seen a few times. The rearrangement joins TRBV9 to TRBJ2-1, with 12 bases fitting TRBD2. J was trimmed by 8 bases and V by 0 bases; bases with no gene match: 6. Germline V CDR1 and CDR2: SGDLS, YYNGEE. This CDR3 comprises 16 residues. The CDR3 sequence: CASSVGLAGVLDEQFF. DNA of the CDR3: TGTGCCAGCAGCGTAGGACTAGCGGGAGTTCTTGATGAGCAGTTCTTC.

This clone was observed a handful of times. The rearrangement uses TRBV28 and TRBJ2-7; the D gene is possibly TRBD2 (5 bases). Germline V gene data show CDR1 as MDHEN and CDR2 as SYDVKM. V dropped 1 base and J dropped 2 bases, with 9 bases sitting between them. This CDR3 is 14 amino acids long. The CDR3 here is CASSLYGNTYEQYF. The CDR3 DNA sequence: TGTGCCAGCAGTTTATACGGGAATACCTACGAGCAGTACTTC.

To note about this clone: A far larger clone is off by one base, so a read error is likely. The CDR3 bases are TGTGCCAGCAGCTTAACCGGGAGCAATGGGCAGTTCTTC. Encoded protein: CASSLTGSNGQFF. The chain uses TRBV7-3 and TRBJ2-1; TRBD2 might be the D (6 bases). Germline-derived CDR1 and CDR2 are SGHTA and FQGTGA. The CDR3 has 13 amino acids. The full variable domain, its missing parts supplied by reference TRBV7-3 and TRBJ2-1, is GAGVSQTPSNKVTEKGKYVELRCDPISGHTALYWYRQSLGQGPEFLIYFQGTGAADDSGLPNDRFFAVRPEGSVSTLKIQRTERGDSAVYLCASSLTGSNGQFFGPGTRLTVL.

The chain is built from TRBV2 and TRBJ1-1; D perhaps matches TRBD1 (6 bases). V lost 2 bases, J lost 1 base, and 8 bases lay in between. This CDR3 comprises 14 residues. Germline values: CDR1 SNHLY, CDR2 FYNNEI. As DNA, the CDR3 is TGTGCCAGCAGTGAATGGGGACAGAACACTGAAGCTTTCTTT. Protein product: CASSEWGQNTEAFF.

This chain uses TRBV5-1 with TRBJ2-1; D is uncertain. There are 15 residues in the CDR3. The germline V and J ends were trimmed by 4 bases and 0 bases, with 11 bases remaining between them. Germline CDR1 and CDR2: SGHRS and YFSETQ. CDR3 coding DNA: TGCGCCAGCAGCCAACTGGATAGCTCCTACAATGAGCAGTTCTTC. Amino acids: CASSQLDSSYNEQFF.

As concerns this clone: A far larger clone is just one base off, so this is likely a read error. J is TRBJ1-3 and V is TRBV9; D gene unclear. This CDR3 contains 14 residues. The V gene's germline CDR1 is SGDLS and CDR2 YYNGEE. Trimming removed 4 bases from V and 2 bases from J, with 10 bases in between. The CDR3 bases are TGTGCCAGCAGCCACACTTTTGCTGGAAACACCATATATTTT. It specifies CASSHTFAGNTIYF.

The CDR3, as DNA: TGCGCCAGCGGAAGACAGGGGGCTCTCACCGGGGAGCTGTTTTTT. Its translation: CASGRQGALTGELFF. This sequence joins TRBV23-1 and TRBJ2-2; 10 bases are shared with TRBD1. TRBV23-1 is annotated as an ORF whose role is uncertain. Unmatched junction bases numbered 7, after V lost 8 bases and J lost 4 bases. The CDR3 is 15 amino acids.

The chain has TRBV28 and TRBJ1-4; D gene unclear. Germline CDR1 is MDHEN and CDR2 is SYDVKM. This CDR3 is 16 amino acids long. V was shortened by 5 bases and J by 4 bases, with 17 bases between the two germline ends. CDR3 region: CASSPADNPINEKLFF. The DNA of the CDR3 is TGTGCCAGCAGTCCCGCCGACAATCCAATTAATGAAAAACTGTTTTTT.

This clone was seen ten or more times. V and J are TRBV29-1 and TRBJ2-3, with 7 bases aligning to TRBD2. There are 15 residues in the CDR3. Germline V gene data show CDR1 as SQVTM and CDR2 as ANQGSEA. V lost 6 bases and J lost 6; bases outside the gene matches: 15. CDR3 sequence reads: CSVRRGSYIGDTQYF. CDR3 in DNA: TGCAGCGTGAGGCGCGGGAGCTACATTGGGGATACGCAGTATTTT.

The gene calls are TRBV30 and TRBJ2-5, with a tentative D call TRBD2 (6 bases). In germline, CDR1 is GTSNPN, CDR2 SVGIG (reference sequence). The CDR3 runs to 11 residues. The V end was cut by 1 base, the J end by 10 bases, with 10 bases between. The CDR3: CAWSGGLHQYF. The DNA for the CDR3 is TGTGCCTGGAGTGGGGGACTCCACCAGTACTTC.

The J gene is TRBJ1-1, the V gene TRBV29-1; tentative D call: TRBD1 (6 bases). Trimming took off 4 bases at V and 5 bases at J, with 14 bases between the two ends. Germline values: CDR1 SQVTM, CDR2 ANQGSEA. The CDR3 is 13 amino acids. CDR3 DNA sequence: TGCAGCGTTGGATGGGGGGCGCTGACTGAAGCTTTCTTT. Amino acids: CSVGWGALTEAFF.

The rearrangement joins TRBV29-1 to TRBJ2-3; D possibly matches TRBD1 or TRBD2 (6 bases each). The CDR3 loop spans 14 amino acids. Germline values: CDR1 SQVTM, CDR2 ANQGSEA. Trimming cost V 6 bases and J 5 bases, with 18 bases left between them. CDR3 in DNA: TGCAGCGTCGAAACGGGGGCGGAGGGAGATACGCAGTATTTT. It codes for CSVETGAEGDTQYF.

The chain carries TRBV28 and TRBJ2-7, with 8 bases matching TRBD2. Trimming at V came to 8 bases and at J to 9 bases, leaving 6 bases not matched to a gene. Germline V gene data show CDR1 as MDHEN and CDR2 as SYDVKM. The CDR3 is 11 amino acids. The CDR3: CASGWREVQYF. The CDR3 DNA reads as TGTGCCAGCGGGTGGCGGGAGGTGCAGTACTTC. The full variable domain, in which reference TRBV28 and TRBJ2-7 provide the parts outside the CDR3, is DVKVTQSSRYLVKRTGEKVFLECVQDMDHENMFWYRQDPGLGLRLIYFSYDVKMKEKGDIPEGYSVSREKKERFSLILESASTNQTSMYLCASGWREVQYFGPGTRLTVT.

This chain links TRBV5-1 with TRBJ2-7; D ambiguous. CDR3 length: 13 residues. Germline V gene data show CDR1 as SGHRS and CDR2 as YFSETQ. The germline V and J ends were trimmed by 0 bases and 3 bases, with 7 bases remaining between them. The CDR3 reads CASSLDQFYEQYF. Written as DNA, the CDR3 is TGCGCCAGCAGCTTGGATCAATTCTACGAGCAGTACTTC.

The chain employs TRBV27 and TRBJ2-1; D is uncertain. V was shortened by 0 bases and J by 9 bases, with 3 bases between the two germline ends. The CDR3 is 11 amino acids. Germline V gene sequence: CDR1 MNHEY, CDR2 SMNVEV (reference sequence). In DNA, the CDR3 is TGTGCCAGCAGTTTATCGAGTGAGCAGTTCTTC. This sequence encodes CASSLSSEQFF.

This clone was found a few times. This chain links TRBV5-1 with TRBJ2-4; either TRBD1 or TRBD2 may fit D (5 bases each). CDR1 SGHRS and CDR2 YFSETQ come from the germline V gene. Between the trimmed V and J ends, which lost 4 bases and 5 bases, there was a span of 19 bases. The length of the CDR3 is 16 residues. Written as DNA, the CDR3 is TGCGCCAGCAGCCGATGGACCGGGACGGAGGAAAACATTCAGTACTTC. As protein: CASSRWTGTEENIQYF.

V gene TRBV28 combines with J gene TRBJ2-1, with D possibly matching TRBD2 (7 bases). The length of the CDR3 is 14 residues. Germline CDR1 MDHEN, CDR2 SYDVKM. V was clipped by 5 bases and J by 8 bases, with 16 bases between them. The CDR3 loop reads CASSGGAVVDEQFF. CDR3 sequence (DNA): TGTGCCAGCAGTGGGGGGGCAGTTGTTGATGAGCAGTTCTTC.

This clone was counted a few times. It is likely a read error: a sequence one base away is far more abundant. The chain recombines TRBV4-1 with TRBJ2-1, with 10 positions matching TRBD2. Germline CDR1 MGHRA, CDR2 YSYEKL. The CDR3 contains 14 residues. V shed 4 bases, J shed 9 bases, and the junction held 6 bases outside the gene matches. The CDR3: CASSRTSGISEQFF. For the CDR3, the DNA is TGCGCCAGCAGCCGTACTAGCGGGATTAGTGAGCAGTTCTTC.

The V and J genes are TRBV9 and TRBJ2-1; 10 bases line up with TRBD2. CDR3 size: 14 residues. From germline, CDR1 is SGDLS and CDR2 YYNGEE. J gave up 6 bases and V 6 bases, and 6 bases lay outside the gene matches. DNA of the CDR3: TGTGCCAGCACGGGGACTAGCGTAGGCAATGAGCAGTTCTTC. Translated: CASTGTSVGNEQFF.

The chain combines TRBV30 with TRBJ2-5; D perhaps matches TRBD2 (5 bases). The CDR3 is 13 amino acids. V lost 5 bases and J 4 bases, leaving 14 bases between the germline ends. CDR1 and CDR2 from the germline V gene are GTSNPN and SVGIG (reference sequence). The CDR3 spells CAWGPRAGETQYF. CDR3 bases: TGTGCCTGGGGGCCCCGGGCGGGAGAGACCCAGTACTTC. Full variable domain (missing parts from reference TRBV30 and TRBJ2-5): SQTIHQWPATLVQPVGSPLSLECTVEGTSNPNLYWYRQAAGRGLQLLFYSVGIGQISSEVPQNLSASRPQDRQFILSSKKLLLSDSGFYLCAWGPRAGETQYFGPGTRLLVL.